A selection of T cell receptor beta chains follows, all from one sample in a study of blood T cells in healthy people across ages. TCRdb reprocessed the 5' RACE reads via MiXCR and lists one record per CDR3 protein. The sample has 800,000 to 950,000 distinct CDR3 sequences, approximately 35% seen once. Source material: blood. These receptors came from a man aged 18 to 30 in good health. Each CDR3 is given with its conserved first and last residue. D genes are given only for firm matches. The size field is filled for only some rows; it gives once, few, many or a size class.

d_call	clone_size	v_call	j_call	cdr3_nt	cdr3_aa
TRBD1	-	TRBV12-3/TRBV12-4	TRBJ1-1	TGTGCCAGCAGCCGTGCCGGGACAGGGGCTGAAGCTTTCTTT	CASSRAGTGAEAFF
-	few	TRBV20-1	TRBJ1-5	TGCAGTGCCAAACGCAGCCCCGGCGGAGCTCAGCCCCAGCATTTT	CSAKRSPGGAQPQHF
-	many	TRBV7-2	TRBJ1-1	TGTGCCAGCAGCTTAGAAGTAGGTGAAGCTTTCTTT	CASSLEVGEAFF
TRBD1	-	TRBV7-2	TRBJ1-4	TGTGCCAGCAGCGCCGACAGGGGAAGTGAAAAACTGTTTTTT	CASSADRGSEKLFF
-	many	TRBV10-2	TRBJ2-1	TGCGCCAGCATCTCGATGGGATACTACAATGAGCAGTTCTTC	CASISMGYYNEQFF
TRBD1	-	TRBV10-3	TRBJ2-7	TGTGCCATCGGCGAGGGGGCTCCTAGCTCCTACGAGCAGTACTTC	CAIGEGAPSSYEQYF
TRBD2	many	TRBV4-2	TRBJ2-3	TGTGCCAGCAGCCACGGGACTAGCGGGGGCACAGATACGCAGTATTTT	CASSHGTSGGTDTQYF
-	-	TRBV20-1	TRBJ1-1	TGCAGTGCTGCTGGCCAATACGACCCGGGGGAGACTGAAGCTTTCTTT	CSAAGQYDPGETEAFF
-	-	TRBV12-3/TRBV12-4	TRBJ2-3	TGTGCCAGCACCCAACCCGGGGGAACAGATGCGCAGTATTTT	CASTQPGGTDAQYF
-	-	TRBV24-1	TRBJ2-2	TGTGCCACCAGTGACCATGACGTTTTCAACACCGGGGAGCTGTTTTTT	CATSDHDVFNTGELFF
-	-	TRBV30	TRBJ1-2	TGTGCCTGGAGTGTACAGGTGGACTACACCTTC	CAWSVQVDYTF
TRBD1	many	TRBV9	TRBJ1-2	TGTGCCAGCAGCACGGGGACAGGTTTGGACTATGGCTACACCTTC	CASSTGTGLDYGYTF
-	many	TRBV7-2	TRBJ2-5	TGTGCCAGCAGCTTAGTAGGCCTAGAAGAGACCCAGTACTTC	CASSLVGLEETQYF
-	many	TRBV19	TRBJ1-2	TGTGCCAGTAGTATGGCGGTCTATGGCTACACCTTC	CASSMAVYGYTF
-	many	TRBV2	TRBJ2-7	TGTGCCAGCAGGAGGGACGGCTACGAGCAGTACTTC	CASRRDGYEQYF
TRBD1	once	TRBV10-3	TRBJ2-1	TGTGCCATCAGTCAGTGGGACAGGGGGTACAATGAGCAGTTCTTC	CAISQWDRGYNEQFF
TRBD2	many	TRBV20-1	TRBJ2-1	TGCAGTGCTCGGAGCGGGGGGCCTAACAATGAGCAGTTCTTC	CSARSGGPNNEQFF
-	-	TRBV20-1	TRBJ2-7	TGCAGTGCTAGTCAGGGGAACCACGAGCAGTACTTC	CSASQGNHEQYF
-	-	TRBV27	TRBJ1-2	TGTGCCAGCGCCCTCTCAGAGGACTATGGCTACACCTTC	CASALSEDYGYTF
-	-	TRBV29-1	TRBJ1-1	TGCAGCGTTCAGTCGGGGCGCGGGGGTGCTGAAGCTTTCTTT	CSVQSGRGGAEAFF
-	few	TRBV2	TRBJ1-6	TGTGCCAGCAGTGAAACAGGAGGTTCACCCCTCCACTTT	CASSETGGSPLHF
TRBD1	many	TRBV5-5	TRBJ2-1	TGTGCCAGCAGCTTGGATAGGGACAGGGTAAATGAGCAGTTCTTC	CASSLDRDRVNEQFF
-	many	TRBV10-3	TRBJ1-2	TGTGCCATCAGTGAGGGTCGGGAGGCTAACTATGGCTACACCTTC	CAISEGREANYGYTF
TRBD2	few	TRBV20-1	TRBJ2-7	TGCAGTGCTAGAGATAATAGCGGGGGGGCATACAATGAGCAGTACTTC	CSARDNSGGAYNEQYF
-	few	TRBV6-1	TRBJ1-4	TGTGCCAGCACCATTTTAACGGCTCTTTCAACTAATGAAAAACTGTTTTTT	CASTILTALSTNEKLFF
-	-	TRBV29-1	TRBJ1-1	TGCAGCGCTGAACTATTGAACACTGAAGCTTTCTTT	CSAELLNTEAFF
-	many	TRBV27	TRBJ2-7	TGTGCCAGCAGTATACCTCAGACTCCGGCCTACGAGCAGTACTTC	CASSIPQTPAYEQYF
-	few	TRBV12-3/TRBV12-4	TRBJ1-5	TGTGCCAGCAGCGGGACATTAGGAGGCAATCAGCCCCAGCATTTT	CASSGTLGGNQPQHF
-	few	TRBV4-1	TRBJ2-3	TGCGCCAGCAGCCAAGGGACGACTAGCACAGATACGCAGTATTTT	CASSQGTTSTDTQYF
-	-	TRBV12-3/TRBV12-4	TRBJ2-1	TGTGCCAGCAGTTCCGGGACATTTAGTGAGCAGTTCTTC	CASSSGTFSEQFF
-	many	TRBV7-2	TRBJ2-7	TGTGCCAGCAGCTCAGGGAGTACCTACGAGCAGTACTTC	CASSSGSTYEQYF
-	-	TRBV12-3/TRBV12-4	TRBJ1-1	TGTGCCAGCAGCCCCGGTGGGGCAAGGAACACTGAAGCTTTCTTT	CASSPGGARNTEAFF
-	-	TRBV7-2	TRBJ2-3	TGTGCCAGCAGCTCCCAACAGGGAACAGATACGCAGTATTTT	CASSSQQGTDTQYF
-	-	TRBV7-9	TRBJ2-3	TGTGCCAGCAGCTTCGGAGACCGGATCACAGATACGCAGTATTTT	CASSFGDRITDTQYF
TRBD1	-	TRBV12-3/TRBV12-4	TRBJ2-1	TGTGCCAGCAGTTTACCAAGTCCCGGGACAGGGTATGAGCAGTTCTTC	CASSLPSPGTGYEQFF
-	-	TRBV9	TRBJ1-1	TGTGCCAGCAGCGTAGTTGGGAAAATGAACACTGAAGCTTTCTTT	CASSVVGKMNTEAFF
-	-	TRBV5-6	TRBJ2-3	TGTGCCAGCAGCGGGACGGGCCACCCAGATACGCAGTATTTT	CASSGTGHPDTQYF
-	-	TRBV7-6	TRBJ2-5	TGTGCCAGCAGCCACCGTTACAGGGAAGAGACCCAGTACTTC	CASSHRYREETQYF
TRBD1	-	TRBV2	TRBJ2-3	TGTGCCAGCGGACAGGGGGCTGACACAAATACGCAGTATTTT	CASGQGADTNTQYF